A selection of T cell receptor beta chains follows, all from one sample in a study of blood T cell repertoires in COVID-19. Assay used: immunoSEQ multiplex PCR; TCRdb lists only in-frame clones, some missing. The table has 95,000 to 100,000 clones, 85% to 95% seen once. The sample consisted of peripheral blood. The receptors were sampled from a man aged 50-60 years with active COVID-19. Both conserved end residues are part of each CDR3. The D gene is left open where the match is weak. Clone size appears in some rows only: once, few, many, or a class for an expanded clone.

clone_size,v_call,j_call,cdr3_length,d_call,cdr3_nt,cdr3_aa
once,TRBV4-2,TRBJ1-1,15,-,TGTGCCAGCAGCCAAGATGCCAGGGGGAACACTGAAGCTTTCTTT,CASSQDARGNTEAFF
-,TRBV7-9,TRBJ1-1,15,TRBD1,TGTGCCAGCAGCCCGGACAGGGCGGAGGACACTGAAGCTTTCTTT,CASSPDRAEDTEAFF
-,TRBV6-5,TRBJ2-1,16,TRBD2,TGTGCCAGCAGTTATTGGGGGACTAGCGGAAACAATGAGCAGTTCTTC,CASSYWGTSGNNEQFF
-,TRBV5-1,TRBJ2-1,15,TRBD1,TGCGCCAGCAGCCCTGGACAGGGCCCTTACAATGAGCAGTTCTTC,CASSPGQGPYNEQFF
-,TRBV30,TRBJ2-3,14,TRBD2,TGTGCCTGGGAGCGACTAGCGGGTGGGGATACGCAGTATTTT,CAWERLAGGDTQYF
-,TRBV19,TRBJ2-1,17,-,TGTGCCAGTAGTATCCCCCACAAAAGGACACGTTACAATGAGCAGTTCTTC,CASSIPHKRTRYNEQFF
once,TRBV28,TRBJ2-1,19,TRBD2,TGTGCCAGCAGTTTGGGGACTAGCGGGATTCTGGGGGGGTACAATGAGCAGTTCTTC,CASSLGTSGILGGYNEQFF
-,TRBV5-5,TRBJ2-1,15,TRBD2,TGTGCCAGCGGGGGTGGGCTAGCGGGAGGAGTGGAGCAGTTCTTC,CASGGGLAGGVEQFF
-,TRBV9,TRBJ2-2,18,TRBD2,TGTGCCAGCAGCGGCGAAGGTCTAGCGGGAGGTGGGACCGGGGAGCTGTTTTTT,CASSGEGLAGGGTGELFF
once,TRBV11-2,TRBJ2-1,16,-,TGTGCCAGCAGCTTCGGGGCGGGATCGAAATCGGGTGAGCAGTTCTTC,CASSFGAGSKSGEQFF
many,TRBV10-2,TRBJ1-1,17,TRBD1,TGCGCCAGCAGAGCTCAGAGGACAGGGGGCGCGGACACTGAAGCTTTCTTT,CASRAQRTGGADTEAFF
-,TRBV7-9,TRBJ1-1,14,-,TGTGCCAGCAGGGCCTTTAGCCTGGGCACTGAAGCTTTCTTT,CASRAFSLGTEAFF
-,TRBV19,TRBJ1-5,14,-,TGTGCCAGTAGTATCCGAGACAGTAATCAGCCCCAGCATTTT,CASSIRDSNQPQHF
-,TRBV3-1/TRBV3-2,TRBJ1-3,15,-,TGTGCCAGCAGCCAAGATTGGGCAGGGGGAAACACCATATATTTT,CASSQDWAGGNTIYF
-,TRBV19,TRBJ2-2,15,TRBD1,TGTGCCAGTAGTCCACGACAGGGGAACACCGGGGAGCTGTTTTTT,CASSPRQGNTGELFF
-,TRBV7-9,TRBJ2-6,15,-,TGTGCCAGCAGCTTAGGAGGATCTGGGGCCAACGTCCTGACTTTC,CASSLGGSGANVLTF
-,TRBV19,TRBJ2-4,14,-,TGTGCCAGTAGTCCCGCATCAGGGTGGGACATTCAGTACTTC,CASSPASGWDIQYF
-,TRBV27,TRBJ2-1,16,TRBD2,TGTGCCAGCAGTGAAACGGGACTACACGCCTACAATGAGCAGTTCTTC,CASSETGLHAYNEQFF
-,TRBV9,TRBJ2-7,14,TRBD2,TGTGCCAGCAGCGTAGGGGAGGGTCGGTACGAGCAGTACTTC,CASSVGEGRYEQYF
-,TRBV6-5,TRBJ2-7,14,-,TGTGCCAGCAGACCGCCACGGAGCTCCTACGAGCAGTACTTC,CASRPPRSSYEQYF
-,TRBV6-6,TRBJ2-7,11,-,TGTGCCAGCACCCCCGGCGGCGAGCAGTACTTC,CASTPGGEQYF
-,TRBV7-9,TRBJ2-7,14,TRBD1,TGTGCCAGCAGTCCCAAGGACAGGGAGGTCGAGCAGTACTTC,CASSPKDREVEQYF
-,TRBV5-8,TRBJ2-2,17,TRBD1,TGTGCCAGCAGCCCGGTCGGACAGGGGAAATTAACCGGGGAGCTGTTTTTT,CASSPVGQGKLTGELFF
-,TRBV11-2,TRBJ2-1,17,TRBD2,TGTGCCAGCAGCTCGTCCCCGGGACTAGCGGGAGGTTGGGAGCAGTTCTTC,CASSSSPGLAGGWEQFF
once,TRBV30,TRBJ2-2,16,TRBD2,TGTGCCTGGACCGCTAGCGGGAGGGCCGGGGCCGGGGAGCTGTTTTTT,CAWTASGRAGAGELFF
-,TRBV10-3,TRBJ2-7,12,-,TGTGCCACCCCTCGGTTGTTATACGAGCAGTACTTC,CATPRLLYEQYF
-,TRBV5-6,TRBJ1-1,16,-,TGTGCCAGCAGCCACATCCAGGACACCTTGAACACTGAAGCTTTCTTT,CASSHIQDTLNTEAFF
-,TRBV28,TRBJ1-2,12,-,TGTGCCAGCAGTTTAAACCGCGGTGGCTACACCTTC,CASSLNRGGYTF
-,TRBV5-1,TRBJ1-1,14,-,TGCGCCAGCAGCTTCGGACTGTTCGGGACTGAAGCTTTCTTT,CASSFGLFGTEAFF
-,TRBV5-8,TRBJ2-7,13,-,TGTGCCAGCAGCTTAACAGAGTCCTACGAGCAGTACTTC,CASSLTESYEQYF
-,TRBV28,TRBJ2-1,15,-,TGTGCCAGCAGTTTGCAAGAGGGCCCCTACAATGAGCAGTTCTTC,CASSLQEGPYNEQFF
-,TRBV19,TRBJ2-2,15,-,TGTGCCAGTAGTATACCCGGGAGAGGTACCGGGGAGCTGTTTTTT,CASSIPGRGTGELFF
-,TRBV5-1,TRBJ1-3,15,TRBD1,TGCGCCAGCAGGGGACAGGAAGGCCCCGGAAACACCATATATTTT,CASRGQEGPGNTIYF
-,TRBV27,TRBJ1-2,15,TRBD1,TGTGCCAGCAGTCCGATATTGACAGGGGACTATGGCTACACCTTC,CASSPILTGDYGYTF
-,TRBV11-2,TRBJ2-7,14,-,TGTGCCAGCAGCTCCTTTGGGGGGGGCGAGGAGCAGTACTTC,CASSSFGGGEEQYF
-,TRBV4-1,TRBJ1-1,17,TRBD1,TGCGCCAGCAGCCGCCTCGGGACAGGTGGTAGTTACACTGAAGCTTTCTTT,CASSRLGTGGSYTEAFF
-,TRBV6-5,TRBJ2-7,15,TRBD2,TGTGCCAGCAGTTACTCGCCGGGACTACTTCTCGAGCAGTACTTC,CASSYSPGLLLEQYF
-,TRBV5-1,TRBJ2-1,16,TRBD2,TGCGCCAGCAGCCAGGCCAAGCGGGGTGGCTACAATGAGCAGTTCTTC,CASSQAKRGGYNEQFF
once,TRBV11-2,TRBJ2-7,15,TRBD2,TGTGCCAGCAGCTTACGGCTAGCGGGAGTCTACGAGCAGTACTTC,CASSLRLAGVYEQYF
-,TRBV28,TRBJ2-3,16,-,TGTGCCAGCAGGTCATCGCGGTCTTTCAGCACAGATACGCAGTATTTT,CASRSSRSFSTDTQYF
-,TRBV30,TRBJ1-4,13,TRBD1,TGTGCCCTGAGGGGGCAGAGTAATGAAAAACTGTTTTTT,CALRGQSNEKLFF